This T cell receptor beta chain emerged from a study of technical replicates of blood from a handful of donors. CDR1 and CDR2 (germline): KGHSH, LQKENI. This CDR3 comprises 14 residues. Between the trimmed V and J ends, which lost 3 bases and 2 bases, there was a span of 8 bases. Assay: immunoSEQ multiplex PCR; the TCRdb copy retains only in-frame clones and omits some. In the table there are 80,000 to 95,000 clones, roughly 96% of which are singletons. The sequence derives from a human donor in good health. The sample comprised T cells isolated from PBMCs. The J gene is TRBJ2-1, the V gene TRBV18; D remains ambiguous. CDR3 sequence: CASSPAHPYNEQFF. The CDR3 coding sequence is TGTGCCAGCTCACCTGCACACCCCTACAATGAGCAGTTCTTC.